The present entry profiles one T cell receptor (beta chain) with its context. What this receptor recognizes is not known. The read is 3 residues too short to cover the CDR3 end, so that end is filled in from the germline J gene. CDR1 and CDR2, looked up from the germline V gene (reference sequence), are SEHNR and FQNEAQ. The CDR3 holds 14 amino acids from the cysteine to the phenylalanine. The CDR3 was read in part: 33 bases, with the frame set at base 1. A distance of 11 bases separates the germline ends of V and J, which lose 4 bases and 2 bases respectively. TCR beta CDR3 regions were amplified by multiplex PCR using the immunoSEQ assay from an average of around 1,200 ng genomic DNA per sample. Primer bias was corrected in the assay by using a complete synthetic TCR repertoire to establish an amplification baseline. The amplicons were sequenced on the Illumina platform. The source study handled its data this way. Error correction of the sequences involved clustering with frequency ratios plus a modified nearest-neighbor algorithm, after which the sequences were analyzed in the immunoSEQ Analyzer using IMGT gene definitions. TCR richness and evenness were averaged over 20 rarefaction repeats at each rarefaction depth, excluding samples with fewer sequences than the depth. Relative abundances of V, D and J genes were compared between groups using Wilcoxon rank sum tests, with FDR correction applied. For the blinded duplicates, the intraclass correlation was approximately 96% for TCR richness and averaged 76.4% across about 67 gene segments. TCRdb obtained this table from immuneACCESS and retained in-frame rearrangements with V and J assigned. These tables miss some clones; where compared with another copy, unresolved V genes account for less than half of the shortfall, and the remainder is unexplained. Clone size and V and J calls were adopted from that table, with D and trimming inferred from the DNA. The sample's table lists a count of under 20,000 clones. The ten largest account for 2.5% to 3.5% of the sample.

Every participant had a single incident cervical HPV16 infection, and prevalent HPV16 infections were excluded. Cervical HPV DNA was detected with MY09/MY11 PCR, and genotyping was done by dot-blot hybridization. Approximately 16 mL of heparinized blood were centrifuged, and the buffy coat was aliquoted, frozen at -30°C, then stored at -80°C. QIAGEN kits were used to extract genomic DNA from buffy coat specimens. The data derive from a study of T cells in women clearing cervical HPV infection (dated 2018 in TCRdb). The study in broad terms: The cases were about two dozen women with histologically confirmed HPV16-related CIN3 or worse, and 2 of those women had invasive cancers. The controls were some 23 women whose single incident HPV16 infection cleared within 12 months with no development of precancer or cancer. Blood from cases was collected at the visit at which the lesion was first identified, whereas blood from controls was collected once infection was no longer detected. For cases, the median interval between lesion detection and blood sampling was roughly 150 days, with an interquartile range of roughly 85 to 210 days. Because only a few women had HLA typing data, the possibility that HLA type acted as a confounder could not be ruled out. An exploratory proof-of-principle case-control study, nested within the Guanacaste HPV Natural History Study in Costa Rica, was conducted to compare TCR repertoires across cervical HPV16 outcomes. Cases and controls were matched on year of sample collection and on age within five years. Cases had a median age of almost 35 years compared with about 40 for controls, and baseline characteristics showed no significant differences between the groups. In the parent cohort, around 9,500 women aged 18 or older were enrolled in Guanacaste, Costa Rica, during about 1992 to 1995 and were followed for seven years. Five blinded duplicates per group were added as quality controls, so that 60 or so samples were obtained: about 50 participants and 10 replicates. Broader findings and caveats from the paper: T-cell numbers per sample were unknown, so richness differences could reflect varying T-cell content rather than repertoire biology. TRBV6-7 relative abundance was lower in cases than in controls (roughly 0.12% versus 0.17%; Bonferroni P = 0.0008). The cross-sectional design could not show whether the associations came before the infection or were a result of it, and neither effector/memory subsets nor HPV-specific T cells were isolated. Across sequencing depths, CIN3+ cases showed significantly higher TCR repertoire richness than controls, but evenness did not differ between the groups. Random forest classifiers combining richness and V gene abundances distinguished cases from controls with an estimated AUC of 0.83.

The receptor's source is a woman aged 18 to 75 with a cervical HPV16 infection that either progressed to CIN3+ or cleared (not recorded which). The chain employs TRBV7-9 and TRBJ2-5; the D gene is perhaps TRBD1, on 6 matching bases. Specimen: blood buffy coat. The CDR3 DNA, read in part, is TGTGCCAGCAGCTCCGGACAGAGTCAAGAGACC. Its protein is CASSSGQSQET. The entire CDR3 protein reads CASSSGQSQETQYF.